What follows are 23 T cell receptor beta chains derived from one specimen sequenced in a study of OX40 agonist ivuxolimab in advanced cancers. Sequenced by immunoSEQ multiplex PCR; TCRdb stores in-frame clones only, minus some. Here the sample spans tens of thousands of clones, approximately 86% being singletons. This specimen was CD4+ or CD8+ T cells sorted from blood, taken in a trial of the OX40 agonist ivuxolimab. These receptor sequences come from an adult with an advanced solid tumor such as melanoma, head and neck, liver or kidney cancer.

CDR3 residues: CASSFQTNQPQHF. The CDR3 coding sequence is TGTGCCAGTAGTTTCCAAACCAATCAGCCCCAGCATTTT. V usage is TRBV19 and J usage is TRBJ1-5; D unresolved. The germline CDR1 and CDR2 sequences are LNHDA and SQIVND (reference sequence). V was shortened by 5 bases and J by 3 bases, with 8 bases between the two germline ends. There are 13 residues in the CDR3.

This chain links TRBV4-1 with TRBJ1-4; TRBD1 matches at 7 bases. CDR1 and CDR2 (germline): MGHRA, YSYEKL. The CDR3 is 16 residues long. The trim removed 2 bases at V and 7 bases at J, leaving 10 bases unmatched. CDR3 in DNA: TGCGCCAGCAGCCAATCTCGGACAGGCGGGGGTGAAAAACTGTTTTTT. It translates to CASSQSRTGGGEKLFF.

This chain's CDR3 is CSVEEFLGTEYGYTF. CDR3 coding DNA: TGCAGCGTTGAAGAATTCCTTGGGACGGAGTATGGCTACACCTTC. This chain joins TRBV29-1 and TRBJ1-2; maybe TRBD1 (5 bases). The CDR3 is 15 residues long. Trimming cost V 0 bases and J 5 bases, with 16 bases left between them. Germline CDR1 SQVTM, CDR2 ANQGSEA.

This rearrangement joins TRBV6-5 to TRBJ1-6, with 7 bases aligning to TRBD1. The trim removed 4 bases at V and 6 bases at J, leaving 9 bases unmatched. This CDR3 region has 16 residues. Germline assignment: CDR1 MNHEY and CDR2 SVGAGI. CDR3 nucleotides: TGTGCCAGCAGTTTGGCAGGGGGTTTGCGTAATTCACCCCTCCACTTT. Its translation is CASSLAGGLRNSPLHF.

The chain uses TRBV15 and TRBJ1-1, with D maybe TRBD1 (5 bases). Germline CDR1 and CDR2: LNHNV and YYDKDF (reference sequence). V was trimmed by 1 base and J by 3 bases, leaving 6 bases between them. The CDR3 consists of 13 residues. This chain's CDR3 is CATSRGGDTEAFF. Here the CDR3 DNA reads TGTGCCACCAGCAGAGGGGGGGACACTGAAGCTTTCTTT.

The chain employs TRBV19 and TRBJ1-1; D not certain. Trimming removed 1 base from V and 3 bases from J, with 6 bases in between. From germline, CDR1 is LNHDA and CDR2 SQIVND (reference sequence). The CDR3 length is 13 residues. The CDR3 region has the DNA TGTGCCAGTAGTATAGGACAATACACTGAAGCTTTCTTT. Protein sequence: CASSIGQYTEAFF.

This chain links TRBV2 with TRBJ2-1; 7 bases are shared with TRBD1. This CDR3 is built from 15 residues. Trimming cost V 3 bases and J 1 base; bases outside gene matches: 3. Germline V gives CDR1 SNHLY, CDR2 FYNNEI. The CDR3 region has the DNA TGTGCCAGCAGTGACAGGGGGTTGTCCTACAATGAGCAGTTCTTC. This sequence encodes CASSDRGLSYNEQFF.

This rearrangement joins TRBV9 to TRBJ2-3; no clear D gene. From germline, CDR1 is SGDLS and CDR2 YYNGEE. CDR3 size: 15 residues. V lost 0 bases and J 2 bases, leaving 10 bases between the germline ends. The CDR3 region is CASSVERVTTDTQYF. Here the CDR3 DNA reads TGTGCCAGCAGCGTAGAACGGGTAACCACAGATACGCAGTATTTT. The full variable domain, its missing parts supplied by reference TRBV9 and TRBJ2-3, is DSGVTQTPKHLITATGQRVTLRCSPRSGDLSVYWYQQSLDQGLQFLIQYYNGEERAKGNILERFSAQQFPDLHSELNLSSLELGDSALYFCASSVERVTTDTQYFGPGTRLTVL.

J is TRBJ2-7 and V is TRBV5-1, with 9 bases aligning to TRBD1. Losses at the gene ends were 7 bases for V and 4 bases for J; bases not matched to a gene: 6. CDR3 length equals 13 residues. The V gene's germline CDR1 is SGHRS and CDR2 YFSETQ. Here the CDR3 DNA reads TGCGCCAGCCGCCGGGACAGGGCATACGAGCAGTACTTC. Translation: CASRRDRAYEQYF.

The chain carries TRBV6-4 and TRBJ1-1, with 8 positions matching TRBD1. The CDR3 is 16 residues long. With 4 bases clipped from V and 1 base from J, the junction kept 8 bases outside the gene matches. The germline CDR1 and CDR2 sequences are MRHNA and SNTAGT. CDR3 loop: CASSAFSGGPNTEAFF. CDR3 nucleotide sequence: TGTGCCAGCAGTGCTTTTTCAGGGGGCCCGAACACTGAAGCTTTCTTT.

This chain uses TRBV5-1 with TRBJ2-7, with TRBD1 identical over 9 bases. With 4 bases clipped from V and 1 base from J, the junction kept 6 bases outside the gene matches. Germline CDR1 and CDR2: SGHRS and YFSETQ. The CDR3 totals 15 residues. CDR3 region: CASSPGQGISYEQYF. For the CDR3, the DNA is TGCGCCAGCAGCCCCGGACAGGGGATTTCCTACGAGCAGTACTTC.

This clone was recorded only once. This chain joins TRBV6-6 and TRBJ2-7; D is uncertain. The better agreement between TRBJ2-1 and the DNA end casts doubt on the J call. CDR3 length: 14 residues. Looked up from germline, CDR1 is MNHNY and CDR2 is SVGAGI (reference sequence). CDR3 residues: CASSYLAGYNEQFF. The CDR3 DNA is TGTGCCAGCAGTTACCTCGCCGGCTACAATGAGCAGTTCTTC.

The V gene is TRBV7-2, the J gene TRBJ2-5; tentative D call: TRBD1 (7 bases). V dropped 4 bases and J dropped 7 bases, with 16 bases sitting between them. Germline CDR1 SGHTA, CDR2 FQGNSA. CDR3 size: 14 residues. CDR3 bases: TGTGCCAGCAGCTCGGAGGGGGCCCACAGGACCCAGTACTTC. Its protein is CASSSEGAHRTQYF.

V usage is TRBV2 and J usage is TRBJ2-2; 7 positions match TRBD2. The V gene's germline CDR1 is SNHLY and CDR2 FYNNEI. V lost 8 bases, J lost 3 bases, and 9 bases stayed unmatched. The length of the CDR3 is 15 residues. CDR3 residues: CASGASGVYTGELFF. CDR3 sequence (DNA): TGTGCCAGCGGTGCAAGCGGGGTGTACACCGGGGAGCTGTTTTTT.

This clone appeared a few times. The chain is built from TRBV30 and TRBJ1-5; the D is unclear. In germline, CDR1 is GTSNPN, CDR2 SVGIG (reference sequence). This CDR3 is built from 13 residues. V lost 0 bases and J lost 3, with 6 bases in between. The CDR3 bases are TGTGCCTGGAGTGTCCGGAACAATCAGCCCCAGCATTTT. Its translation is CAWSVRNNQPQHF.

The chain combines TRBV6-1 with TRBJ2-7, with D perhaps matching TRBD1 or TRBD2 (6 bases each). Germline-derived CDR1 and CDR2 are MNHNS and SASEGT. V gave up 6 bases and J gave up 4 bases, with 16 bases separating them. This CDR3 region has 14 residues. The CDR3 spells CASRTGAGGYEQYF. CDR3 in DNA: TGTGCCAGCAGGACGGGGGCCGGGGGTTACGAGCAGTACTTC.

This chain uses TRBV20-1 with TRBJ1-2, with D possibly TRBD1 on 5 matching bases. Deletions cut 5 bases from V and 4 bases from J, with 8 bases between. The CDR3 contains 11 residues. Germline V gene lookup returns CDR1 DFQATT and CDR2 SNEGSKA (reference sequence). The CDR3 bases are TGCAGTGCTGGGGGGATCTATGGCTACACCTTC. It encodes CSAGGIYGYTF.

This clone was found a few times. V is TRBV5-6 and J is TRBJ1-1; a weak D match, TRBD1 (5 bases). The CDR3 covers 17 residues. Germline V gene lookup returns CDR1 SGHDT and CDR2 YYEEEE. Trimming left V 0 bases short and J 4 bases short, with 19 bases between. The CDR3: CASSLESRTSGGTEAFF. CDR3 in DNA: TGTGCCAGCAGCTTGGAGTCCAGAACCTCGGGGGGCACTGAAGCTTTCTTT.

The chain carries TRBV7-3 and TRBJ2-1, with TRBD2 matching over 9 bases. The CDR3 runs 15 residues. V trimming: 0 bases; J trimming: 9 bases; junction bases outside the gene matches: 6. Germline lookup yields CDR1 SGHTA and CDR2 FQGTGA. The CDR3 DNA is TGTGCCAGCAGCTTAACGGCGGGGGGGCAGAGTGAGCAGTTCTTC. This codes for CASSLTAGGQSEQFF.

The V and J genes are TRBV7-3 and TRBJ2-1; D ambiguous. The CDR3 has 15 residues. CDR1 is SGHTA, CDR2 FQGTGA, per germline. V lost 0 bases, J lost 0 bases, and 6 bases lay in between. This CDR3 is CASSLTASSYNEQFF. CDR3 DNA sequence: TGTGCCAGCAGCTTAACGGCAAGCTCCTACAATGAGCAGTTCTTC. Using reference TRBV7-3 and TRBJ2-1 for the parts outside the CDR3, the full variable domain is GAGVSQTPSNKVTEKGKYVELRCDPISGHTALYWYRQSLGQGPEFLIYFQGTGAADDSGLPNDRFFAVRPEGSVSTLKIQRTERGDSAVYLCASSLTASSYNEQFFGPGTRLTVL.

J is TRBJ2-3 and V is TRBV9; D gene unclear. The CDR3 spans 15 residues. The germline V gene encodes CDR1 SGDLS and CDR2 YYNGEE. Trimming took 6 bases from V and 0 from J, leaving 14 bases between them. DNA of the CDR3: TGTGCCAGCACACGGGCGGCAGCTAGCACAGATACGCAGTATTTT. Translation: CASTRAAASTDTQYF. The whole variable domain, remainder taken from reference TRBV9 and TRBJ2-3, is DSGVTQTPKHLITATGQRVTLRCSPRSGDLSVYWYQQSLDQGLQFLIQYYNGEERAKGNILERFSAQQFPDLHSELNLSSLELGDSALYFCASTRAAASTDTQYFGPGTRLTVL.

The V and J genes are TRBV2 and TRBJ1-2, with 7 positions matching TRBD1. With 8 bases clipped from V and 4 bases from J, the junction kept 4 bases outside the gene matches. Germline lookup yields CDR1 SNHLY and CDR2 FYNNEI. CDR3 length equals 12 residues. DNA of the CDR3: TGTGCCAGCCGACAGGGAGGCTATGGCTACACCTTC. This codes for CASRQGGYGYTF. The variable domain in full, with the rest retrieved from reference TRBV2 and TRBJ1-2, is EPEVTQTPSHQVTQMGQEVILRCVPISNHLYFYWYRQILGQKVEFLVSFYNNEISEKSEIFDDQFSVERPDGSNFTLKIRSTKLEDSAMYFCASRQGGYGYTFGSGTRLTVV.

The rearrangement links TRBV7-9 to TRBJ2-2, with 9 bases fitting TRBD2. Trimming cost V 5 bases and J 3 bases; bases outside gene matches: 13. The CDR3 consists of 18 residues. The germline CDR1 and CDR2 sequences are SEHNR and FQNEAQ (reference sequence). CDR3 protein: CASSPLATASGDTGELFF. Here the CDR3 DNA reads TGTGCCAGCAGCCCCCTGGCGACGGCTAGCGGGGACACCGGGGAGCTGTTTTTT.